The subject of this entry is one TCR beta chain. The specificity of this receptor is unknown. The input lacks base qualities; no much larger clone sits a single base away. This record belongs to a study of blood T cell repertoires in COVID-19 (dated by TCRdb to 2019 to 2021). In terms of the full investigation: Samples from collaborators originated in the United States, Italy and Spain and spanned both the acute and convalescent phases of COVID-19. The material from the prospective study consisted of cDNA or gDNA derived from T cells, B-cell-depleted T cells, or PBMCs. The dataset comprised deeply sampled blood TCRbeta repertoires from subjects exposed to, actively infected with, or recovered from COVID-19. The repertoires were made available in a free public database intended to serve as a resource for research on the immune response to SARS-CoV-2. Samples were obtained from the ongoing ImmuneRACE study (first 160 participants) and from 1,000 to 1,500 subjects provided by 6 global collaborators. The sample metadata nearly always contained a de-identified subject ID, COVID-19 status, age in years and sex. Where HLA class I and class II types were available, the types were taken from metadata supplied by the sample provider, not from assay-based typing. The paper's findings and limits, for the study overall: How much clinical and demographic metadata was included differed by source and by participant, and the metadata was provided uncurated.

Collaborating institutions collected whole blood in K2EDTA tubes following their own protocols. For TCRbeta analysis, collaborators shipped samples as frozen whole blood, isolated PBMCs, or DNA extracted from either of those sample types. V has 8 bases trimmed and J has 5 bases trimmed; junction bases matching no gene number 1. Via the germline V gene (reference sequence), CDR1 is MNHNY and CDR2 SVGAGI. From its cysteine to its phenylalanine, the CDR3 spans 12 amino acids. The retained sequence is limited to the CDR3, 36 bases, with the frame set at the first base. The immunoSEQ Assay, a bias-controlled multiplex PCR, was used to amplify TCRbeta CDR3 regions from genomic DNA. The paper's processing steps were these. The number of nucleated cells in each sample was estimated by amplification of reference gene primers within the assay. Sequence reads were collapsed and filtered to measure the absolute abundance of every unique TCRbeta CDR3 rearrangement. Productive Simpson clonality was computed per sample as the square root of Simpson's diversity index over productive rearrangements. Held by TCRdb, this immuneACCESS table contains in-frame sequences only and omits some clones. Under half of the omission traces to an unresolved V gene where checked; the cause of the rest is unknown. V and J calls and clone size are given by that table; D and trimming were obtained from the DNA. Counted in this sample were around 300,000 clones; over 75% of them appeared once. About an eighth of the sample lies in the top ten.

The clonotype originates from a human donor in a cohort sampled during active COVID-19. The rearrangement combines TRBV6-6 with TRBJ2-2; 8 middle bases align to TRBD2. The sample consisted of peripheral blood. The CDR3 is CASREGTGELFF. DNA sequence: TGTGCCAGCCGGGAGGGGACCGGGGAGCTGTTTTTT.